These 17 T cell receptor beta chains share one sample of origin, sequenced in a study of T cells in Graves' hyperthyroidism and ophthalmopathy. Amplification yielded TCR beta CDR3 regions, with RNA transcripts as the source. HTBI primers were employed in a first-round RT-PCR of the TCR CDR3. One entry per CDR3 protein, called by TCRdb with MiXCR from the multiplex PCR reads. The data contain about 540,000 distinct CDR3 sequences, roughly 50% of them singletons. Sequenced input: peripheral blood or thyroid tissue (not recorded which). The receptor set was obtained from a woman aged 18-29 years with Graves' hyperthyroidism.

V and J are TRBV6-1 and TRBJ1-1; TRBD1 might be the D (5 bases). The CDR3 is 13 residues long. Germline V gene sequence: CDR1 MNHNS, CDR2 SASEGT. The germline V and J ends were trimmed by 10 bases and 5 bases, with 17 bases remaining between them. CDR3 loop: CATMAGGSTEAFF. Written as DNA, the CDR3 is TGTGCCACCATGGCCGGGGGTAGTACTGAAGCTTTCTTT.

The V and J genes are TRBV20-1 and TRBJ2-7; a weak D match, TRBD1 (6 bases). The germline V gene has CDR1 DFQATT and CDR2 SNEGSKA (reference sequence). V was shortened by 0 bases and J by 2 bases, with 14 bases between the two germline ends. The length of the CDR3 is 15 residues. The CDR3 sequence: CSARDFRTEAYEQYF. For the CDR3, the DNA is TGCAGTGCTAGAGATTTCAGGACAGAGGCCTACGAGCAGTACTTC.

On this clonotype itself: At one end, the junction sequence differs from germline, possibly due to a read error. The chain combines TRBV10-3 with TRBJ1-2; 9 nucleotides align to TRBD1. CDR3 size: 11 residues. From germline, CDR1 is ENHRY and CDR2 SYGVKD. The CDR3 sequence is CAISLGDRVVF. Written as DNA, the CDR3 is TGTGCCATCAGCCTGGGGGACAGGGTGGTCTTC.

This clonotype was seen many times. The chain couples TRBV5-5 to TRBJ2-2, with 10 bases fitting TRBD2. The CDR3 has 16 residues. Germline lookup yields CDR1 SGHKS and CDR2 YYEKEE (reference sequence). J lost 3 bases, V lost 1 base, and 3 bases had no gene match. CDR3 protein: CASSLYLAGDTGELFF. The CDR3 DNA reads TGTGCCAGCAGCTTGTATCTAGCGGGAGACACCGGGGAGCTGTTTTTT.

V usage is TRBV7-9 and J usage is TRBJ1-1; D unresolved. The V and J ends lost 4 bases and 4 bases respectively, with 10 bases between them. This CDR3 comprises 13 residues. CDR1 and CDR2 from the germline V gene are SEHNR and FQNEAQ (reference sequence). Written as DNA, the CDR3 is TGTGCCAGCAGCTCCATCGGGAGCACTGAAGCTTTCTTT. Residues: CASSSIGSTEAFF. The full variable domain, rest sourced from reference TRBV7-9 and TRBJ1-1, is DTGVSQNPRHKITKRGQNVTFRCDPISEHNRLYWYRQTLGQGPEFLTYFQNEAQLEKSRLLSDRFSAERPKGSFSTLEIQRTEQGDSAMYLCASSSIGSTEAFFGQGTRLTVV.

This clonotype showed up many times. V and J are TRBV24-1 and TRBJ2-7; D not resolved. Germline-derived CDR1 and CDR2 are KGHDR and SFDVKD. V shed 5 bases and J shed 7 bases, with 14 bases lying between them. The CDR3 covers 13 residues. The CDR3 protein is CATSAGPFREQYF. Written as DNA, the CDR3 is TGTGCCACCAGTGCTGGGCCCTTTCGAGAGCAGTACTTC.

Concerning this clonotype itself: Possible read error: a much larger clone is one base away. The CDR3 carries no conserved terminal phenylalanine or tryptophan, so it likely arises from a read error. This chain connects TRBV9 to TRBJ2-5; possibly TRBD1 for D (5 bases). Trimming shortened V by 0 bases and J by 4 bases, and 13 bases separated the two germline ends. This CDR3 spans 15 amino acids. CDR1 and CDR2 (germline): SGDLS, YYNGEE. The CDR3 spells CASSVGVGAPETQYS. The CDR3 nucleotides read TGTGCCAGCAGCGTAGGGGTTGGGGCCCCAGAGACCCAGTACTCC.

This clonotype was observed at least ten times. The chain combines TRBV6-5 with TRBJ2-7; 7 nucleotides match TRBD1. V dropped 0 bases and J dropped 2; count of bases not matched to a gene: 1. This CDR3 is built from 14 residues. Germline CDR1 and CDR2: MNHEY and SVGAGI. CDR3 DNA: TGTGCCAGCAGTTACTCGACAGGGACCTACGAGCAGTACTTC. Amino acids: CASSYSTGTYEQYF.

A word on this clonotype: The junction shows a germline mismatch at one end, possibly a read error. The CDR3 DNA sequence: TGTGCCACCGGTGACAGCGGTGAGCAGTTCTTC. It yields the protein CATGDSGEQFF. The genes are TRBV24-1 and TRBJ2-1, with D perhaps being TRBD1 or TRBD2 (5 bases each). CDR3 size: 11 residues. Germline V CDR1 and CDR2: KGHDR, SFDVKD.

This clonotype was detected ten times or more. The chain employs TRBV24-1 and TRBJ1-5; no firm D call. V dropped 0 bases and J dropped 0 bases, with 26 bases sitting between them. CDR3 length: 22 residues. Germline CDR1 and CDR2: KGHDR and SFDVKD. The CDR3 sequence is CATSDLQSTQLHDKYSNQPQHF. In DNA form, the CDR3 reads TGTGCCACCAGTGATTTGCAGTCGACCCAGCTCCACGATAAATATAGCAATCAGCCCCAGCATTTT.

This clonotype was detected once. This chain joins TRBV7-2 and TRBJ1-1; D may be TRBD1 (6 bases). The CDR3 has 14 residues. Per the germline V gene, CDR1 is SGHTA and CDR2 is FQGNSA. Trimming removed 5 bases at V and 4 bases at J, with 14 bases between. CDR3 DNA: TGTGCCAGCAGCGTTGAAGAGGGGGGCACTGAAGCTTTCTTT. Protein product: CASSVEEGGTEAFF.

Here the CDR3 reads CASSLGGPGSYNEQFF. CDR3 nucleotide sequence: TGTGCCAGCAGTTTAGGGGGCCCTGGATCCTACAATGAGCAGTTCTTC. The J gene is TRBJ2-7, the V gene TRBV12-3 or TRBV12-4, with D perhaps TRBD1 (5 bases). Near its end, the DNA agrees better with TRBJ2-1, so the J call may be wrong. The CDR3 is 16 amino acids.

This clonotype appeared many times. The chain combines TRBV19 with TRBJ1-1, with D possibly being TRBD1 (6 bases). The CDR3 is 13 amino acids. The germline gives CDR1 LNHDA, CDR2 SQIVND (reference sequence). The V and J ends lost 8 bases and 3 bases respectively, with 13 bases between them. The DNA for the CDR3 is TGTGCCAGTGGCTGGGGGCCGGACACTGAAGCTTTCTTT. It translates to CASGWGPDTEAFF.

The rearrangement joins TRBV29-1 to TRBJ2-7, with 12 bases aligning to TRBD2. The CDR3 totals 14 residues. Germline lookup yields CDR1 SQVTM and CDR2 ANQGSEA. Trimming cost V 8 bases and J 2 bases; bases outside gene matches: 7. CDR3 sequence (DNA): TGCAGCCAAGACGGGACTAGCGGGCCCTACGAGCAGTACTTC. This sequence encodes CSQDGTSGPYEQYF.

This clonotype was detected many times. The chain joins TRBV28 to TRBJ2-7; TRBD1 matches at 9 bases. Trimming at V came to 2 bases and at J to 10 bases, leaving 9 bases not matched to a gene. This CDR3 comprises 14 residues. Germline lookup yields CDR1 MDHEN and CDR2 SYDVKM. As DNA, the CDR3 is TGTGCCAGCAGTTTAGGGACAGGGTTGTTGGAACAGTACTTC. Translation gives CASSLGTGLLEQYF.

V and J are TRBV10-2 and TRBJ1-1; perhaps TRBD1 as D (6 bases). CDR1 WSHSY and CDR2 SAAADI come from the germline V gene. V shed 7 bases and J shed 10 bases, with 16 bases lying between them. The CDR3 consists of 12 residues. The CDR3 loop reads CASTGEAAGAFF. As DNA, the CDR3 is TGCGCCAGCACAGGGGAGGCGGCCGGAGCTTTCTTT.

The chain carries TRBV29-1 and TRBJ2-6; D unclear. Germline V gene data show CDR1 as SQVTM and CDR2 as ANQGSEA. The CDR3 extends over 14 amino acids. The V gene lost 8 bases and the J gene lost 2 bases, with 13 bases spanning the gap. In DNA form, the CDR3 reads TGCAGCTTGAGAGTGGTACCTGGGGCCAACGTCCTGACTTTC. This encodes CSLRVVPGANVLTF.